The 13 T cell receptor beta chains below all came from one sample that was sequenced in a study of cytomegalovirus exposure and HLA in healthy donors. The PCR made use of 60 Vbeta and 13 Jbeta primers. Sequenced by immunoSEQ multiplex PCR; TCRdb stores in-frame clones only, minus some. This table has 200,000 or so clones, roughly 80% appearing once. Sequenced input: PBMCs. All receptors derive from a girl aged 2 to 9 in good health and CMV-seronegative.

The rearrangement links TRBV25-1 to TRBJ1-1, with D perhaps TRBD1 (5 bases). The V end lost 7 bases, the J end lost 4 bases, and 13 bases lay between the germline ends. CDR1 is MGHDK and CDR2 is SYGVNS in the germline V gene. The CDR3 extends over 13 amino acids. Here the CDR3 DNA reads TGTGCCAGCACCCCGCTGGGGGGCACTGAAGCTTTCTTT. Translation: CASTPLGGTEAFF.

The chain combines TRBV2 with TRBJ2-1; 7 bases are a match to TRBD2. This CDR3 comprises 13 residues. V lost 7 bases and J lost 8; bases outside the gene matches: 8. Germline values: CDR1 SNHLY, CDR2 FYNNEI. The CDR3 loop is CASNFGLDDEQFF. In DNA form, the CDR3 reads TGTGCCAGCAATTTCGGACTAGACGATGAGCAGTTCTTC.

The chain employs TRBV19 and TRBJ2-7; D ambiguous. The CDR3 loop spans 9 amino acids. From germline, CDR1 is LNHDA and CDR2 SQIVND (reference sequence). Trimming removed 9 bases from V and 10 bases from J, with 10 bases in between. CDR3 sequence (DNA): TGTGCCAGCGCGGAACATCAGTACTTC. It yields the protein CASAEHQYF.

V and J are TRBV6-5 and TRBJ1-6, with D uncertain. The CDR3 is made up of 15 amino acids. Trimming removed 0 bases from V and 11 bases from J, with 14 bases in between. Germline loops: CDR1 MNHEY, CDR2 SVGAGI. The CDR3 region is CASSYSQVVPTPLHF. As DNA, the CDR3 is TGTGCCAGCAGTTACTCCCAGGTGGTTCCCACACCCCTCCACTTT.

With regard to this clone: This CDR3 is also generated by other DNA sequences in the sample. The V and J genes are TRBV7-9 and TRBJ2-7; 8 positions match TRBD2. This CDR3 comprises 15 residues. Trimming at V came to 5 bases and at J to 0 bases, leaving 6 bases not matched to a gene. Germline V CDR1 and CDR2: SEHNR, FQNEAQ (reference sequence). Here the CDR3 reads CASSPVLAGSYEQYF. The CDR3 region has the DNA TGTGCCAGCAGCCCTGTGCTAGCGGGCTCCTACGAGCAGTACTTC. Together with reference TRBV7-9 and TRBJ2-7, the CDR3 gives the full variable domain: DTGVSQNPRHKITKRGQNVTFRCDPISEHNRLYWYRQTLGQGPEFLTYFQNEAQLEKSRLLSDRFSAERPKGSFSTLEIQRTEQGDSAMYLCASSPVLAGSYEQYFGPGTRLTVT.

This clone was recorded a few times. This chain links TRBV14 with TRBJ1-2; 7 nucleotides agree with TRBD1. In germline, CDR1 is SGHDN, CDR2 FVKESK. The CDR3 sequence is 13 residues long. V was clipped by 4 bases and J by 8 bases; unmatched bases: 7. The CDR3 DNA reads as TGTGCCAGCAGCCCCCGACAGGGTGAAGGCTACACCTTC. Protein sequence: CASSPRQGEGYTF. Looking up the rest from reference TRBV14 and TRBJ1-2 gives the full variable domain: EAGVTQFPSHSVIEKGQTVTLRCDPISGHDNLYWYRRVMGKEIKFLLHFVKESKQDESGMPNNRFLAERTGGTYSTLKVQPAELEDSGVYFCASSPRQGEGYTFGSGTRLTVV.

This chain joins TRBV2 and TRBJ2-5; 10 nucleotides line up with TRBD2. The CDR3 runs to 15 residues. CDR1 is SNHLY and CDR2 is FYNNEI in the germline V gene. With V trimmed by 4 bases and J by 4 bases, 6 bases remained unmatched. CDR3 bases: TGTGCCAGCAGTGCGGTGGCTAGCGGGAGAGAGACCCAGTACTTC. Its protein product is CASSAVASGRETQYF.

A single count supports this clone. The junction departs from the called germline gene at one end, perhaps through a read error. The sample contains more than one DNA sequence encoding this CDR3. The V gene is TRBV5-6, the J gene TRBJ1-1; TRBD1 agrees at 8 bases. The CDR3 is 15 amino acids. Looked up from germline, CDR1 is SGHDT and CDR2 is YYEEEE. CDR3 in DNA: TGTGCCAGCAGCTACACAGGGGGATTGGACACTGAGGCTTTCTTT. As protein: CASSYTGGLDTEAFF.

DNA of the CDR3: TGTGCCAGTAGTGCTCCCGACAGGTCCTACGAGCAGTACTTC. Amino acids: CASSAPDRSYEQYF. The chain combines TRBV19 with TRBJ2-7, with D possibly TRBD1 on 6 matching bases. In germline, CDR1 is LNHDA, CDR2 SQIVND (reference sequence). V lost 5 bases and J lost 1, with 12 bases in between. CDR3 length: 14 residues.

The rearrangement joins TRBV5-6 to TRBJ2-5; 7 bases map to TRBD2. V gave up 2 bases and J gave up 2 bases; unmatched junction bases: 9. The CDR3 has 16 amino acids. Germline V gene data show CDR1 as SGHDT and CDR2 as YYEEEE. The DNA of the CDR3 is TGTGCCAGCAGCTTAGGGACTCTCGGGGGGCAAGAGACCCAGTACTTC. It is translated as CASSLGTLGGQETQYF. The whole variable domain, remainder taken from reference TRBV5-6 and TRBJ2-5, is DAGVTQSPTHLIKTRGQQVTLRCSPKSGHDTVSWYQQALGQGPQFIFQYYEEEERQRGNFPDRFSGHQFPNYSSELNVNALLLGDSALYLCASSLGTLGGQETQYFGPGTRLLVL.

This clone came up a few times. This chain uses TRBV6-5 with TRBJ2-1; TRBD2 aligns across 8 bases. Trimming at V came to 0 bases and at J to 10 bases, leaving 11 bases not matched to a gene. The CDR3 runs 16 residues. Germline CDR1 and CDR2: MNHEY and SVGAGI. CDR3 DNA: TGTGCCAGCAGTTACTCCCCCCCGGGGGGGTTCGGGGAGCAGTTCTTC. Translated: CASSYSPPGGFGEQFF.

This chain joins TRBV7-6 and TRBJ1-3, with 9 bases fitting TRBD1. The CDR3 extends over 16 amino acids. Germline lookup yields CDR1 SGHVS and CDR2 FNYEAQ. The V and J ends lost 4 bases and 2 bases, in that order; junction bases with no gene match: 6. CDR3 bases: TGTGCCAGCAGCTCGCCCCGGGACAGGGCTGGAAACACCATATATTTT. As protein: CASSSPRDRAGNTIYF.

This chain uses TRBV6-5 with TRBJ1-1, with D unresolved. CDR1 is MNHEY and CDR2 is SVGAGI in the germline V gene. V lost 0 bases and J 6 bases, leaving 8 bases between the germline ends. The CDR3 loop spans 13 amino acids. Written as DNA, the CDR3 is TGTGCCAGCAGTTACTCGAAATACTCTGAAGCTTTCTTT. The encoded protein is CASSYSKYSEAFF.